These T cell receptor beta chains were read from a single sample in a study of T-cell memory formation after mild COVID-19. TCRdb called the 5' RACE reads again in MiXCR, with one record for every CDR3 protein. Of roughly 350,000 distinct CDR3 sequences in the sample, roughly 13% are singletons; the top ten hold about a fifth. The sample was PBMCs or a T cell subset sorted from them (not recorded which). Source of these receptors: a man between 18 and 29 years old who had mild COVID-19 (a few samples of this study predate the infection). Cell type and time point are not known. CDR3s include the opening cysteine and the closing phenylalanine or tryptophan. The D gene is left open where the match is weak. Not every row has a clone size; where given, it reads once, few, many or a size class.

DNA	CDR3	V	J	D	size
TGTGCCAGCAGCTTAAAACTAGCGGGGGGGACCACAGATACGCAGTATTTT	CASSLKLAGGTTDTQYF	TRBV7-2	TRBJ2-3	TRBD2	-
TGCGCCAGCAGCCAAGAATATTCGAGGGGTACGAGGGGCTATGGCTACACCTTC	CASSQEYSRGTRGYGYTF	TRBV4-3	TRBJ1-2	-	few
TGTGCCAGCATGGTCTTCATAACGGATACGCAGTATTTT	CASMVFITDTQYF	TRBV2	TRBJ2-3	-	-
TGTGCCAGCAGTGTACCGACAGGAGCGAACACTGAAGCTTTCTTT	CASSVPTGANTEAFF	TRBV6-6	TRBJ1-1	-	-
TGTGCCAGCTCACCCCGGGACAGTAGGGCTCGGGCCAACGTCCTGACTTTC	CASSPRDSRARANVLTF	TRBV18	TRBJ2-6	TRBD1	-
TGTGCCAGCAGCCGGGGACAGGGGGCTGACAATGAGCAGTTCTTC	CASSRGQGADNEQFF	TRBV11-2	TRBJ2-1	TRBD1	few
TGTGCCACCAGCAGAGGGGAATCCTACGAGCAGTACTTC	CATSRGESYEQYF	TRBV15	TRBJ2-7	-	few
TGTGCCAGCAGCTTATTAGTTCAAACTGGGGTTAACTATGGCTACACCTTC	CASSLLVQTGVNYGYTF	TRBV11-2	TRBJ1-2	-	many
TGTGCCAGCAGCTACCGCCCTAGCGGGGGGGCTACAGATACGCAGTATTTT	CASSYRPSGGATDTQYF	TRBV7-9	TRBJ2-3	TRBD2	few
TGTGCCAGCAGCTCGACCAAGGCGATGAACACTGAAGCTTTCTTT	CASSSTKAMNTEAFF	TRBV7-9	TRBJ1-1	-	few
TGTGCCAGCAGCTTCGCGGTTTGGAATTCACCCCTCCACTTT	CASSFAVWNSPLHF	TRBV5-6	TRBJ1-6	-	many
TGTGCCAGCAGCTTGTCGGGACTCAGCGGGGAGCTGTTTTTT	CASSLSGLSGELFF	TRBV7-3	TRBJ2-2	-	few
TGTGCCAGCACCCAACTAGTGCTAGGTGAGCAGTTCTTC	CASTQLVLGEQFF	TRBV5-6	TRBJ2-1	-	few
TGTGCCAGCAGTCAAAACACCGTTGGCTACACCTTC	CASSQNTVGYTF	TRBV12-3/TRBV12-4	TRBJ1-2	-	few
TGCGCCAGCAGCCAAGACTATGCGGGGGAACAGACCCAGTACTTC	CASSQDYAGEQTQYF	TRBV4-1	TRBJ2-5	TRBD2	many
TGTGCCAGCAGCGCAACAGGGCGTTCACCCCTCCACTTT	CASSATGRSPLHF	TRBV2	TRBJ1-6	-	-
TGCAGTGCTCCCGTAGGGACAGGGAGGGCTGAAGCTTTCTTT	CSAPVGTGRAEAFF	TRBV20-1	TRBJ1-1	TRBD1	many
TGTGCCAGCAGCGCCAGTAGCGCCAACGGGGAGACCCAGTACTTC	CASSASSANGETQYF	TRBV7-7	TRBJ2-5	-	-
TGCAGTGCGAAGCAGTCCGGGGCCTTCTATGGCTACACCTTC	CSAKQSGAFYGYTF	TRBV20-1	TRBJ1-2	-	few
TGTGCCAGCAGCCAAGGAGAGGGGGCCAACGTCCTGACTTTC	CASSQGEGANVLTF	TRBV4-2	TRBJ2-6	-	-
TGCAGTGCTGGGGACATGTCAATTCAGTACTTC	CSAGDMSIQYF	TRBV20-1	TRBJ2-4	-	-
TGTGCTAGCCGTCCGAGCGGGCAAGAGACCCAGTACTTC	CASRPSGQETQYF	TRBV12-5	TRBJ2-5	-	few
TGTGCCAGCAGCCGAGGGAGAGGGGAGCTGTTTTTT	CASSRGRGELFF	TRBV3-1	TRBJ2-2	-	-
TGTGCCAGCAAGACAGGGACTACCGGGGAGCTGTTTTTT	CASKTGTTGELFF	TRBV6-5	TRBJ2-2	-	few
TGCGCCAGCAGCGTGGGCCCCGGCACAGATACGCAGTATTTT	CASSVGPGTDTQYF	TRBV5-1	TRBJ2-3	-	few
TGTGCCAGCAGCCATCCGGGACAGGGGTTCCACGAGCAGTACTTC	CASSHPGQGFHEQYF	TRBV7-9	TRBJ2-7	TRBD1	-
TGTGCCAGCAGCTTAAGGCGGACTCAAGAGACCCAGTACTTC	CASSLRRTQETQYF	TRBV7-2	TRBJ2-5	-	many
TGTGCCAGCAGCTTGGCAACCTACGAGCAGTACTTC	CASSLATYEQYF	TRBV7-9	TRBJ2-7	-	many
TGCGCCAGCAGCCCGCGGCTAGCGGTTAACACCGGGGAGCTGTTTTTT	CASSPRLAVNTGELFF	TRBV5-1	TRBJ2-2	TRBD2	few
TGCAGTGCTAGGCGTGTCGTTAATGAAAAACTGTTTTTT	CSARRVVNEKLFF	TRBV20-1	TRBJ1-4	-	few
TGTGCCAGCAGCTCTGGACAGGTTCAAAATCAGCCCCAGCATTTT	CASSSGQVQNQPQHF	TRBV7-9	TRBJ1-5	TRBD1	few
TGCGCCAGCAGCTTCGCCGGGGGCGACTATGGCTACACCTTC	CASSFAGGDYGYTF	TRBV5-1	TRBJ1-2	-	few
TGTGCCAGCAGTGAACGAATTGAGGGTACGCAGTATTTT	CASSERIEGTQYF	TRBV2	TRBJ2-3	-	-
TGCGCCAGCAGCCTGACCGGGCCTCCAATGGTTGAAGCTTTCTTT	CASSLTGPPMVEAFF	TRBV5-1	TRBJ1-1	-	-
TGCGCCAGCAGAAACGGGGGCCCCCAAGAGACCCAGTACTTC	CASRNGGPQETQYF	TRBV5-1	TRBJ2-5	-	-
TGCGCCAGCAGCTTGGGTAGGGACAGTGAGCAGTTCTTC	CASSLGRDSEQFF	TRBV5-1	TRBJ2-1	TRBD1	few
TGTGCCAGCAGTTTATGGTCGGGGAATGAGCAGTTCTTC	CASSLWSGNEQFF	TRBV28	TRBJ2-1	-	many
TGTGCCAGCAGCGAGGGACAGGGGACCGATACGCAGTATTTT	CASSEGQGTDTQYF	TRBV6-4	TRBJ2-3	TRBD1	-
TGCGCCAGCAGCCCGGGATGGGGGTTCGACCAAGAGACCCAGTACTTC	CASSPGWGFDQETQYF	TRBV5-1	TRBJ2-5	-	few
TGCGCCAGCAGCCAAAAGGACAGGGCCTACGAGCAGTACTTC	CASSQKDRAYEQYF	TRBV4-3	TRBJ2-7	TRBD1	few
TGCAGTGCTAGAGATGGCCGTGGTGAGCAGTTCTTC	CSARDGRGEQFF	TRBV20-1	TRBJ2-1	-	few
TGTGCCAGCAGCCAAGCGGGACAGGAAAAACTGTTTTTT	CASSQAGQEKLFF	TRBV3-1	TRBJ1-4	TRBD1	few
TGCAGTGCTGGACAGGGACTAGCGAACCAAGAGACCCAGTACTTC	CSAGQGLANQETQYF	TRBV20-1	TRBJ2-5	TRBD2	-
TGCAGTGCTAGTTACTCGGGACTAGCGGATTACGAGCAGTACTTC	CSASYSGLADYEQYF	TRBV20-1	TRBJ2-7	TRBD2	-
TGCGCCAGCAGCCCTGCCGGACAGGACTCCCCGGGGGGCTACACCTTC	CASSPAGQDSPGGYTF	TRBV5-1	TRBJ1-2	TRBD1	-